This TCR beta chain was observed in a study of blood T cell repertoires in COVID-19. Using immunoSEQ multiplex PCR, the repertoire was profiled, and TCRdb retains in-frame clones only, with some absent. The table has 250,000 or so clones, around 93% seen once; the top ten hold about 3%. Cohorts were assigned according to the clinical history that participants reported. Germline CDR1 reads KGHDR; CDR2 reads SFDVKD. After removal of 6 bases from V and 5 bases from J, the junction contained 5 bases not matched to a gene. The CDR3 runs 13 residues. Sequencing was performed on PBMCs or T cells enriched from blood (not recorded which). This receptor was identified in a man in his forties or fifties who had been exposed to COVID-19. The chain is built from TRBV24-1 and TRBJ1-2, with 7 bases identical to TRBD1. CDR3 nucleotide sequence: TGTGCCACCAGTCAGACAGGGTCTTATGGCTACACCTTC. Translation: CATSQTGSYGYTF.